This T cell receptor (beta chain) derives from a study of graft-versus-host responses after intestinal transplantation. Profiled with immunoSEQ multiplex PCR; TCRdb holds only in-frame clones, not every one. The sample shows some 25,000 clones, over 90% of them seen only once. The CDR3 has 15 residues. In germline, CDR1 is SGHNT, CDR2 YENEEA. Trimming removed 5 bases at V and 1 base at J, with 12 bases between. This clonotype was sampled from a human patient who received an intestinal transplant, so some T cells may come from the graft donor. This specimen consisted of PBMCs, obtained 38 to 40 days after intestinal transplant. J is TRBJ2-1 and V is TRBV11-3; perhaps TRBD2 as D (6 bases). CDR3 in DNA: TGTGCCAGCAGCCCCCGGAGGGGATCCTACAATGAGCAGTTCTTC. It yields the protein CASSPRRGSYNEQFF.